These T cell receptor beta chains were read from a single sample in a study of blood T cell repertoires in COVID-19. Produced via immunoSEQ multiplex PCR; TCRdb's table is partial and in-frame only. The sample carries roughly 150,000 clones, roughly 72% recorded once. Source material: peripheral blood. The receptors derive from a woman older than 75 with acute or convalescent COVID-19. The CDR3 runs from the conserved cysteine through the conserved F or W. Each record gives: clone size, D gene, CDR3 length, V gene, J gene, CDR3 protein, CDR3 DNA. A D gene is named only where the DNA matches it firmly. The size of a clone is reported for some rows only, either as once, few or many, or as a class for expanded clones.

>.|.|16|TRBV9|TRBJ1-6
CASSVYGDNLDSPLHF
TGTGCCAGCAGCGTGTACGGAGATAACTTAGATTCACCCCTCCACTTT
>.|TRBD2|16|TRBV19|TRBJ2-1
CASSTTSGRPYNEQFF
TGTGCCAGTAGTACGACTAGCGGGAGACCCTACAATGAGCAGTTCTTC
>few|.|13|TRBV30|TRBJ1-1
CAWSMQGGTEAFF
TGTGCCTGGAGTATGCAGGGAGGCACTGAAGCTTTCTTT
>.|.|15|TRBV7-6|TRBJ1-6
CASSLGPTDNSPLHF
TGTGCCAGCAGCTTGGGCCCGACAGATAATTCACCCCTCCACTTT
>.|TRBD1|15|TRBV11-1|TRBJ1-2
CASSQSGQGLSGYTF
TGTGCCAGCAGCCAGTCGGGACAGGGCCTGAGTGGCTACACCTTC
>.|TRBD1|13|TRBV2|TRBJ2-5
CASTRDSQETQYF
TGTGCCAGCACTAGGGACAGCCAAGAGACCCAGTACTTC
>.|TRBD2|14|TRBV3-1/TRBV3-2|TRBJ2-7
CASSQHGRANEQYF
TGTGCCAGCAGCCAACACGGGAGGGCTAACGAGCAGTACTTC
>.|.|16|TRBV5-4|TRBJ2-7
CASSSAGTRSYYEQYF
TGTGCCAGCAGCTCTGCTGGGACAAGAAGCTACTACGAGCAGTACTTC
>few|TRBD1|17|TRBV5-1|TRBJ2-7
CASSPLGRQGATYEQYF
TGCGCCAGCAGTCCCCTGGGGAGACAGGGGGCTACCTACGAGCAGTACTTC
>few|.|14|TRBV7-2|TRBJ2-3
CASSLGPSTDTQYF
TGTGCCAGCAGCTTAGGGCCGAGCACAGATACGCAGTATTTT